The rows below give T cell receptor beta chains drawn from one sample of a study of beta chain features in type 1 diabetes. The protocol was immunoSEQ multiplex PCR, while the TCRdb copy is restricted to in-frame clones and leaves out a portion. Of some 99,000 clones detected, less than 40% appear once; the ten largest clones hold over 0.065%. Source material: stem cell memory CD4+ T cells from blood. These receptors all stem from a woman between 18 and 29 years old in good health. CDR3s include the opening cysteine and the closing phenylalanine or tryptophan.

V gene: TRBV7-2
CDR3 protein: CASSLLRLAGGYEQYF

V gene: TRBV19
CDR3 protein: CASSIGGYEQYF

V gene: TRBV2
CDR3 protein: CASTEWRQQYF

V gene: TRBV9
CDR3 protein: CASSAQGEPPYEQYF

V gene: TRBV4-1
CDR3 protein: CASSQGTVFFSSYNEQFF

V gene: TRBV20-1
CDR3 protein: CSAAEETQYF

V gene: TRBV9
CDR3 protein: CASSVVGGGLSGELFF

V gene: TRBV11-2
CDR3 protein: CASSLDSRGGPEAFF

V gene: TRBV9
CDR3 protein: CASTAGRTFDGYTF

V gene: TRBV29-1
CDR3 protein: CSVEIRGTGELFF

V gene: TRBV10-3
CDR3 protein: CAISDFGGEQYF

V gene: TRBV7-8
CDR3 protein: CASSLESVLSGRRKETQYF

V gene: TRBV4-3
CDR3 protein: CASSFQGRVNTEAFF

V gene: TRBV7-9
CDR3 protein: CASSLAGLYDYGYTF

V gene: TRBV6-5
CDR3 protein: CASSYRDYTYEQYF

V gene: TRBV20-1
CDR3 protein: CSEGGDYGYTF

V gene: TRBV7-9
CDR3 protein: CASSSSPGQGRGNQPQHF

V gene: TRBV27
CDR3 protein: CASSWSAGNIQYF

V gene: TRBV25-1
CDR3 protein: CASSELGAGNQPQHF

V gene: TRBV10-3
CDR3 protein: CAISEGQGSGKLFF

V gene: TRBV19
CDR3 protein: CASSIGWDRLHTEAFF

V gene: TRBV5-6
CDR3 protein: CASSLALVSYNEQFF

V gene: TRBV7-3
CDR3 protein: CASSLSGTGGNEAFF

V gene: TRBV7-9
CDR3 protein: CASSRQLALSTDTQYF

V gene: TRBV6-6
CDR3 protein: CASSPRTGGRQPQHF

V gene: TRBV5-1
CDR3 protein: CASSFTRPPNYGYTF

V gene: TRBV28
CDR3 protein: CASSHSGRAAETQYF

V gene: TRBV7-9
CDR3 protein: CASSPFYRGSGETQYF

V gene: TRBV7-2
CDR3 protein: CASSSPGIAGVNTQYF

V gene: TRBV11-2
CDR3 protein: CASSLFLAGGINYEQYF

V gene: TRBV7-3
CDR3 protein: CASSFHPRLGGRASGANVLTF

V gene: TRBV6-5
CDR3 protein: CASSYNPQNTEAFF

V gene: TRBV28
CDR3 protein: CASSSSGLANYGYTF

V gene: TRBV7-9
CDR3 protein: CASSLGGIDEKLFF

V gene: TRBV30
CDR3 protein: CAWTRRRSSYEQYF

V gene: TRBV28
CDR3 protein: CASSFLPGQGVRYMNTEAFF

V gene: TRBV5-4
CDR3 protein: CASSRDRGFYEQYF

V gene: TRBV7-9
CDR3 protein: CASSRDSGSAGANVLTF

V gene: TRBV5-1
CDR3 protein: CASSSGSSGNTIYF

V gene: TRBV28
CDR3 protein: CASSSGQGLNQPQHF

V gene: TRBV6-5
CDR3 protein: CASSYSSADSYNEQFF

V gene: TRBV5-1
CDR3 protein: CASSFGGRADGEQYF

V gene: TRBV7-3
CDR3 protein: CASSSGAGNNEQFF

V gene: TRBV18
CDR3 protein: CASSSLPTPNEKLFF

V gene: TRBV6-5
CDR3 protein: CASSYASGGSTDTQYF

V gene: TRBV2
CDR3 protein: CASSEGIWTAVNTEAFF

V gene: TRBV6-5
CDR3 protein: CASSYARTSTGETQYF

V gene: TRBV25-1
CDR3 protein: CASSGQLGNTEAFF

V gene: TRBV15
CDR3 protein: CATSKSSGSTYEQYF